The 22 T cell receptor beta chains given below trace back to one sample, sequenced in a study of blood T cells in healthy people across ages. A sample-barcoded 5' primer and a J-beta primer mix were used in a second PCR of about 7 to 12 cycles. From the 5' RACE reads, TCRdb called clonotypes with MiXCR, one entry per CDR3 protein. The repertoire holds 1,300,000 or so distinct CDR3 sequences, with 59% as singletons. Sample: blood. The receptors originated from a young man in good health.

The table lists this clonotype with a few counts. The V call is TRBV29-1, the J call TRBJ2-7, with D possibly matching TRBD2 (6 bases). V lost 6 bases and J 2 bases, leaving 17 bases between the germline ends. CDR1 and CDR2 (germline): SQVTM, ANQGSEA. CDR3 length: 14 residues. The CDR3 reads CSVSRGGVPYEQYF. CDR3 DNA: TGCAGCGTCTCCCGCGGAGGGGTCCCCTACGAGCAGTACTTC.

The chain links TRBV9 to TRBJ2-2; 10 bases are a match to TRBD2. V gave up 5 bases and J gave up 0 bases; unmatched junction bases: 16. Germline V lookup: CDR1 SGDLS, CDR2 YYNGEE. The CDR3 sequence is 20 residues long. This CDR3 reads CASSAAWASGGFANTGELFF. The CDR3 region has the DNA TGTGCCAGCAGTGCTGCCTGGGCTAGCGGGGGATTCGCGAACACCGGGGAGCTGTTTTTT.

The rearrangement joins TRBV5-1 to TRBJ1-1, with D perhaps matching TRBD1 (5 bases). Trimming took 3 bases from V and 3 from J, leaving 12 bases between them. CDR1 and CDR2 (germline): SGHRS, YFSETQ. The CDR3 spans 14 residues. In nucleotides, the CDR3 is TGCGCCAGCAGCTCCGGGGCGGCAGACACTGAAGCTTTCTTT. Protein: CASSSGAADTEAFF.

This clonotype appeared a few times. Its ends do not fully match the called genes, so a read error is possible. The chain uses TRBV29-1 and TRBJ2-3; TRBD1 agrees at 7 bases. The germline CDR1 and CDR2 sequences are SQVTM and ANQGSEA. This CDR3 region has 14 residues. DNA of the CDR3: TGTAGCGTCAGCCGACAGGGCTACACAGATACGCAGTATTTT. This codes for CSVSRQGYTDTQYF.

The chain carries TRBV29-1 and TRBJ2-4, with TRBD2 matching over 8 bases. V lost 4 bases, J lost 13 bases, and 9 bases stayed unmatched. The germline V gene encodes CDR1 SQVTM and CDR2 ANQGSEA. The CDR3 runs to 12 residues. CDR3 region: CSVAVGGEEQYF. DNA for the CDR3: TGCAGCGTTGCGGTCGGGGGGGAGGAGCAGTACTTC.

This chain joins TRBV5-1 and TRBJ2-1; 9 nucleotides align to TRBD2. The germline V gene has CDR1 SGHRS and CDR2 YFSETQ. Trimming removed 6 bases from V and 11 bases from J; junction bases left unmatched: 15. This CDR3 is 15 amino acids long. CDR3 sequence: CASTMAAGGHDQQFF. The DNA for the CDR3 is TGCGCCAGCACTATGGCAGCGGGGGGTCACGATCAGCAGTTCTTC.

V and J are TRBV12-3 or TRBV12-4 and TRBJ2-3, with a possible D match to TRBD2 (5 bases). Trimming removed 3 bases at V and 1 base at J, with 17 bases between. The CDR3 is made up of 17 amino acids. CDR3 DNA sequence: TGTGCCAGCAGTTTTAGTGGACTCCTGGGAGGCACAGATACGCAGTATTTT. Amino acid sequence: CASSFSGLLGGTDTQYF.

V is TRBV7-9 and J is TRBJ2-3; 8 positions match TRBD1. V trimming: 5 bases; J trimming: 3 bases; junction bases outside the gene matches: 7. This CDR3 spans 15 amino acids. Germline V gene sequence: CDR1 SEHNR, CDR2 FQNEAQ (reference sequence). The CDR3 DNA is TGTGCCAGCAGCGGGGCTGGACAGGGTACAGATACGCAGTATTTT. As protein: CASSGAGQGTDTQYF.

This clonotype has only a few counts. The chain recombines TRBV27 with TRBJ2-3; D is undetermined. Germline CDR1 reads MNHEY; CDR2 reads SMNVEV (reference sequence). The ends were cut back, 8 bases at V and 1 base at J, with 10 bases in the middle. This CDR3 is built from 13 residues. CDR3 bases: TGTGCCAGCGCGCCGTCTGGCACAGATACGCAGTATTTT. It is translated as CASAPSGTDTQYF.

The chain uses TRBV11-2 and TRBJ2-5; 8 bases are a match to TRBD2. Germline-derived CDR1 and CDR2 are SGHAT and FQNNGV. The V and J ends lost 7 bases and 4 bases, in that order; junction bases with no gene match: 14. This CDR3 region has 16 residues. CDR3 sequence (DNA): TGTGCCAGCAACCTCGTCGGCCGGGAGGGTTCAGAGACCCAGTACTTC. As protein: CASNLVGREGSETQYF.

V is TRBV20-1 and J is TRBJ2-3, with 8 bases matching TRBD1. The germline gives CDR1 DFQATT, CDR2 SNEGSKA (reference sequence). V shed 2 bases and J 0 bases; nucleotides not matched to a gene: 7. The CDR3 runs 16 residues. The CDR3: CSARRMDRASTDTQYF. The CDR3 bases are TGCAGTGCTAGACGCATGGACAGGGCAAGCACAGATACGCAGTATTTT.

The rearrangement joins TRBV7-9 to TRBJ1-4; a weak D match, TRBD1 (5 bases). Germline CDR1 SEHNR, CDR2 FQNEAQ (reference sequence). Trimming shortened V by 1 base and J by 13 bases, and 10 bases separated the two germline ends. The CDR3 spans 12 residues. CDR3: CASSLERGGLFF. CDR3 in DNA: TGTGCCAGCAGCTTAGAAAGGGGAGGACTGTTTTTT.

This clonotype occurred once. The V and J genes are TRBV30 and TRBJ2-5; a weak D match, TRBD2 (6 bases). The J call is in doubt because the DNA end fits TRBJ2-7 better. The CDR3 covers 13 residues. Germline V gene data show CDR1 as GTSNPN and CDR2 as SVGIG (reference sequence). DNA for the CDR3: TGTGCCTGGGAAAGGAGGGGCTCTTACGAGCAGTACTTC. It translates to CAWERRGSYEQYF.

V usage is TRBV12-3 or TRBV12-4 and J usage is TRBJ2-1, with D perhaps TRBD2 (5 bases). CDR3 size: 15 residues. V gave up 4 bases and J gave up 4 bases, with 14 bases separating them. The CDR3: CASSSSTRGYNEQFF. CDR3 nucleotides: TGTGCCAGCAGTTCGTCCACCCGGGGATACAATGAGCAGTTCTTC.

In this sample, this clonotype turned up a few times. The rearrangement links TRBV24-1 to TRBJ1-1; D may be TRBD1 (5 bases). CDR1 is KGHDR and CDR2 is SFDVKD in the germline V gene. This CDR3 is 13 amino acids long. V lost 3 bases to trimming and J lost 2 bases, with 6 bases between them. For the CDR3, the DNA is TGTGCCACCAGTGATGGGGCAAACACTGAAGCTTTCTTT. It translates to CATSDGANTEAFF.

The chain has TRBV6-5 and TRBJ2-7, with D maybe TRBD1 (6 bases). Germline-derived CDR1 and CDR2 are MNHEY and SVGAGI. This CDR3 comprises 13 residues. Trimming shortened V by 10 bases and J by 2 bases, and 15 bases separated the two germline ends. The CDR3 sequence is CANSPQGTYEQYF. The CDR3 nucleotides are TGTGCCAACAGCCCCCAGGGGACCTACGAGCAGTACTTC.

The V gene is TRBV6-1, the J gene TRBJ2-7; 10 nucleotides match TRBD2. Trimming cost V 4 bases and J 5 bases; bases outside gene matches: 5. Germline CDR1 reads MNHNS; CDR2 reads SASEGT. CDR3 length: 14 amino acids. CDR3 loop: CASSVSGRANEQYF. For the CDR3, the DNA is TGTGCCAGCAGTGTGAGCGGGAGGGCGAACGAGCAGTACTTC.

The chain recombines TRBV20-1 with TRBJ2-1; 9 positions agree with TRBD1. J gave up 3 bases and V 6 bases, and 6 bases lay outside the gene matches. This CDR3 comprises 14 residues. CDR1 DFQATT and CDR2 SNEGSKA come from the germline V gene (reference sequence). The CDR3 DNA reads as TGCAGTGCGGGTGACAGGGGGGTCTACAATGAGCAGTTCTTC. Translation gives CSAGDRGVYNEQFF.

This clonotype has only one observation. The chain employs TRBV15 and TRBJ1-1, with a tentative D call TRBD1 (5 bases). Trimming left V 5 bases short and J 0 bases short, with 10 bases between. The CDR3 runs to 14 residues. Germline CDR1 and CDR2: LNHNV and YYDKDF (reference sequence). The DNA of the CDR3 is TGTGCCACCAGCCGGGGACGGTTGAACACTGAAGCTTTCTTT. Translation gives CATSRGRLNTEAFF.

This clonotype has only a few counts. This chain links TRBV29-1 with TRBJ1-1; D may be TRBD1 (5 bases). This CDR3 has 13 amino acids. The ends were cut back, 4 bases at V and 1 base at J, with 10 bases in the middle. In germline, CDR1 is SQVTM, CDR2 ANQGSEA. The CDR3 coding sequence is TGCAGCGTTGCTGGGGCGAGGAACACTGAAGCTTTCTTT. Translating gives CSVAGARNTEAFF.

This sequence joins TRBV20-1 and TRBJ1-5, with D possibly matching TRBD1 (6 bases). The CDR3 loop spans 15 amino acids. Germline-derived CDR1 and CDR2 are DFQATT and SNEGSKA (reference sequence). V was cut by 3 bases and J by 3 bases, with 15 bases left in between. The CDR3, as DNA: TGCAGTGCTAGGAGGGGAGGGGGGCCCAATCAGCCCCAGCATTTT. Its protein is CSARRGGGPNQPQHF.

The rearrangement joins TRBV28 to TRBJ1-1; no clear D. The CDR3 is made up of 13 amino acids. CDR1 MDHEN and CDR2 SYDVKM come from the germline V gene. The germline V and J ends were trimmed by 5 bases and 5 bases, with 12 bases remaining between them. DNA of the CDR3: TGTGCCAGCAGTGGGCCAAGCCGGACTGAAGCTTTCTTT. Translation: CASSGPSRTEAFF.